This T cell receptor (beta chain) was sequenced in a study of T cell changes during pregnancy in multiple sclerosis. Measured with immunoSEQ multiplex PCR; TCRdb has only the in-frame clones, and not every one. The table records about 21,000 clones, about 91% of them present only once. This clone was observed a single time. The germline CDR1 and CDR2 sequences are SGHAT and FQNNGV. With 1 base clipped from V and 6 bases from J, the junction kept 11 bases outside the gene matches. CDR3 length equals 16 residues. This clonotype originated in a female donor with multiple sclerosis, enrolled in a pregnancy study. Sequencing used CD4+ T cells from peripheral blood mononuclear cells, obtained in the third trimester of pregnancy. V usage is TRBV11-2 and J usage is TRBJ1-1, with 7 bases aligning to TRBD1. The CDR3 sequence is CASSLGLETGHSEAFF. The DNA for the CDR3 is TGTGCCAGCAGCTTAGGATTAGAGACAGGGCACTCTGAAGCTTTCTTT.